This record looks at one TCR beta chain sequence and its context. Alongside a J-beta primer mix, a sample-barcoded 5' primer served in a second PCR lasting about 7 to 12 cycles. Each cDNA molecule was tagged by a template-switch adaptor that had 12 random nucleotides. The study obtained at least 2.5 million CDR3-containing paired-end reads from every sample. MiXCR, applied by TCRdb to the 5' RACE reads, yields one record per CDR3 protein. The table has approximately 700,000 distinct CDR3 sequences, roughly 32% seen once. J gave up 1 base and V 0 bases, and 8 bases lay outside the gene matches. This CDR3 spans 18 amino acids. The data originate from a study of blood T cells in healthy people across ages. Study overall: In model experiments, template switching was able to capture about one barcoded beta molecule for every two T cells that were present.

Extracted total RNA amounted to at least 6 micrograms for each sample. Material for sequencing was blood. The sequence was collected from a woman of 80 years or more in good health. V is TRBV12-3 or TRBV12-4 and J is TRBJ2-1; 8 bases match TRBD1. The CDR3 nucleotides read TGTGCCAGCAGTTTAGCGACAGGGGTGCCGAGGTCCTACAATGAGCAGTTCTTC. This encodes CASSLATGVPRSYNEQFF.